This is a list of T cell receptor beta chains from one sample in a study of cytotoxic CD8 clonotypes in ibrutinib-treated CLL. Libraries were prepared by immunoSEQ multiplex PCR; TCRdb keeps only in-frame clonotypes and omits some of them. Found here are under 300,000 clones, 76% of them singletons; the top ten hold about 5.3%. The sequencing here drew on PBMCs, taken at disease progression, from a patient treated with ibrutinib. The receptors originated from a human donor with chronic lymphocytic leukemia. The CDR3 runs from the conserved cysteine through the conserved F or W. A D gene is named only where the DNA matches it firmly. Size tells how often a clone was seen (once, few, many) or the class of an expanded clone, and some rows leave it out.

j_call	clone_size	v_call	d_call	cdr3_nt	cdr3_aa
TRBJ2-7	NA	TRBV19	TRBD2	TGTGCCAGTAGTATAGTTAGCGGGAGATGGTACGAGCAGTACTTC	CASSIVSGRWYEQYF
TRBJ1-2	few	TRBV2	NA	TGTGCCAGCAGCGCACAGAGCTATGGCTACACCTTC	CASSAQSYGYTF
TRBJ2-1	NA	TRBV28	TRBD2	TGTGCCAGCAGACTGACGGGACTAGCGGGGGGCGGGTCACGGCAGTTCTTC	CASRLTGLAGGGSRQFF
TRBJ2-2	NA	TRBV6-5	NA	TGTGCCAGCAGAACCCCTCTGGTCGGGGAGCTGTTTTTT	CASRTPLVGELFF
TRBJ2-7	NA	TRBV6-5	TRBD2	TGTGCCAGCAGTTACTTGGCGGGGGGGCTTTACGAGCAGTACTTC	CASSYLAGGLYEQYF
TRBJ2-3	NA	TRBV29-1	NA	TGCAGCGTTATGGGCCCGGAGGGAGGGGGAAGCACAGATACGCAGTATTTT	CSVMGPEGGGSTDTQYF
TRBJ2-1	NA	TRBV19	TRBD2	TGTGCCAGTAGTACAAACGGACTAGCGGGAGTCAATGAGCAGTTCTTC	CASSTNGLAGVNEQFF
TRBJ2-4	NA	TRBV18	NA	TGTGCCAGCTCACCAGCGGAGGCCAAAAACATTCAGTACTTC	CASSPAEAKNIQYF
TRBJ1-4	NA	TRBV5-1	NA	TGCGCCAGCAGAACCGGGGGCGGGGAAAAACTGTTTTTT	CASRTGGGEKLFF
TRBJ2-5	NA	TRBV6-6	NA	TGTGCCAGCAGTTCTTGGGGTCAGGACCAAGAGACCCAGTACTTC	CASSSWGQDQETQYF
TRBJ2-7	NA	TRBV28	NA	TGTGCCAGCAGTTTCTTCGTCTCCTACGAGCAGTACTTC	CASSFFVSYEQYF
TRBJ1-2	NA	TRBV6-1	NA	TGTGCCAGCAACCCCGGGCCGGGGTTCTATGGCTACACCTTC	CASNPGPGFYGYTF
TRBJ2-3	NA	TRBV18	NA	TGTGCCAGCTCACCAGGACATCAAACAGATACGCAGTATTTT	CASSPGHQTDTQYF
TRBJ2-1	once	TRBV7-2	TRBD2	TGTGCCAGCCGCCGACTAGCGGGAGCGGGCAATGAGCAGTTCTTC	CASRRLAGAGNEQFF
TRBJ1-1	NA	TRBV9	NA	TGTGCCACCGGAGGGTGGCAGACCTTT	CATGGWQTF
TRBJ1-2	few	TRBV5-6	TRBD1	TGTGCCAGCAGCTGGAAACGGACAGGACAATATGGCTACACCTTC	CASSWKRTGQYGYTF
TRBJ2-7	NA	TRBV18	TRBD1	TGTGCCAGCTCACCACAGGGGGCGTACGAGCAGTACTTC	CASSPQGAYEQYF
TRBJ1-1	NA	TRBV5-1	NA	TGCGCCAGCAGCTTGGGTGGATTGAACACTGAAGCTTTCTTT	CASSLGGLNTEAFF
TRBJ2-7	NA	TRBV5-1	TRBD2	TGCGCCAGCAGCCCGGGACTAGCGATCTACGAGCAGTACTTC	CASSPGLAIYEQYF
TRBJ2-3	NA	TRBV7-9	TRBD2	TGTGCCAGCAGCCCGGGACTAGCGGGAGTACGGACAGATACGCAGTATTTT	CASSPGLAGVRTDTQYF
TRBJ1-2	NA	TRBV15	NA	TGTGCCACCAGCAGAGATGGCGGGACCTCTCGGGGCTACACCTTC	CATSRDGGTSRGYTF
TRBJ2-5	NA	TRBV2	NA	TGTGCCAGCAGTGCGAGAGCATTTATCGGTTCGAAGACCCAGTACTTC	CASSARAFIGSKTQYF
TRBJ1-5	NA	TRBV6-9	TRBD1	TGTGCCAGCAGTTTTCGAGACAGGGGCACCAATCAGCCCCAGCATTTT	CASSFRDRGTNQPQHF
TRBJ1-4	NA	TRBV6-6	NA	TGTGCCAGCAACTTTCTCGGAGGGGCAGCTAATGAAAAACTGTTTTTT	CASNFLGGAANEKLFF
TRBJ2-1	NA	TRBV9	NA	TGTGCCAGCAGCGTAGTGAGTACAAGCGATGAGCAGTTCTTC	CASSVVSTSDEQFF
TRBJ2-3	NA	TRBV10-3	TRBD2	TGTGCCATCAGCACTTTAGCGGGAGGACACGGCACAGATACGCAGTATTTT	CAISTLAGGHGTDTQYF
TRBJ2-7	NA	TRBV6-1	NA	TGTGCCGCCACAGGGTTCGGCACCTACGAGCAGTACTTC	CAATGFGTYEQYF
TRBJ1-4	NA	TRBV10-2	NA	TGCGCCAGCAGCCCCAGTGAGAGAGAAAAACTGTTTTTT	CASSPSEREKLFF
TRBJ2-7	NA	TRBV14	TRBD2	TGTGCCAGCAGCCCAAGTGGACTAGCGGGGGCCGAGCAGTACTTC	CASSPSGLAGAEQYF
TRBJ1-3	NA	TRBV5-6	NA	TGTGCCAGCAGCTTGTACACTGGTCACACCATATATTTT	CASSLYTGHTIYF
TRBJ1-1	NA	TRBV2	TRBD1	TGTGCCAGCACACCGGACAGGGTCCACACTGAAGCTTTCTTT	CASTPDRVHTEAFF
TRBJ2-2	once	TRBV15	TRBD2	TGTGCCACCAGCACAAGGGGAGGACTAGGGCCCGGGGAGCTGTTTTTT	CATSTRGGLGPGELFF
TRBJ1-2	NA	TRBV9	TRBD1	TGTGCCAGCAGCGTCCCTTTAGGGAGCGACAGGGTGTCTAACTATGGCTACACCTTC	CASSVPLGSDRVSNYGYTF
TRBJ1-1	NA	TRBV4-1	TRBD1	TGCGCCAGCAGCCAAGAAGGGACAGGGGGCTTACCTACTGAAGCTTTCTTT	CASSQEGTGGLPTEAFF
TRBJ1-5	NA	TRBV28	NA	TGTGCCAGCAGTTTATTTCCCCAGAACTTCAATCAGCCCCAGCATTTT	CASSLFPQNFNQPQHF
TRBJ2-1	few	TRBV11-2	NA	TGTGCCAGCAGAAAGGGGGAGCAGTTCTTC	CASRKGEQFF